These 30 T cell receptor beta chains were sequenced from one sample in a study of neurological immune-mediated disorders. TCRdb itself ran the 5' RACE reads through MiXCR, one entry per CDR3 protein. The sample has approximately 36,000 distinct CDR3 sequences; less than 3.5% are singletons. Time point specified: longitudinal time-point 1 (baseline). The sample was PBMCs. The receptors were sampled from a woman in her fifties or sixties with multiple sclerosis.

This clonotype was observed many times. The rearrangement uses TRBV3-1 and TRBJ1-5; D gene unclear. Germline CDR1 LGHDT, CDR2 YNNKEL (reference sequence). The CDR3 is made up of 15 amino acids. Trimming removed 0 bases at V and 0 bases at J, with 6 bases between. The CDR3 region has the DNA TGTGCCAGCAGCCAAGATGGGGATAGCAATCAGCCCCAGCATTTT. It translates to CASSQDGDSNQPQHF. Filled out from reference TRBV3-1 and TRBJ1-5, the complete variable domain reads DTAVSQTPKYLVTQMGNDKSIKCEQNLGHDTMYWYKQDSKKFLKIMFSYNNKELIINETVPNRFSPKSPDKAHLNLHINSLELGDSAVYFCASSQDGDSNQPQHFGDGTRLSIL.

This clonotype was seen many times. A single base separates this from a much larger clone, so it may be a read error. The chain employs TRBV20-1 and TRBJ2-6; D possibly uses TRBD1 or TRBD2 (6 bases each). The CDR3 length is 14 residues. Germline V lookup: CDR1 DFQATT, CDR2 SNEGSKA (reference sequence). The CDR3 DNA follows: TGCAGTGCTAGTAGGGGGACTGGGGCCAAAGTCCTGACTTTC. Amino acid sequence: CSASRGTGAKVLTF.

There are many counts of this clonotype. CDR3 sequence (DNA): TGTGCCAGCAGTTTACTTGGGACGACGAGGACCAAAAACATTCAGTACTTC. Translating it yields CASSLLGTTRTKNIQYF. The J gene is TRBJ2-4, the V gene TRBV27, with D tentatively TRBD1 or TRBD2 (5 bases each). Trimming stripped 2 bases from V and 2 bases from J, with 16 bases between. The CDR3 sequence is 17 residues long. Germline-derived CDR1 and CDR2 are MNHEY and SMNVEV (reference sequence).

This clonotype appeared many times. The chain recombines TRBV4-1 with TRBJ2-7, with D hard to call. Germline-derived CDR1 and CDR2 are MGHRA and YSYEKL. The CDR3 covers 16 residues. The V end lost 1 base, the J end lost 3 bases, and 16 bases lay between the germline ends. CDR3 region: CASSQGVQVGFYEQYF. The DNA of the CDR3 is TGCGCCAGCAGCCAAGGTGTGCAGGTCGGTTTCTACGAGCAGTACTTC.

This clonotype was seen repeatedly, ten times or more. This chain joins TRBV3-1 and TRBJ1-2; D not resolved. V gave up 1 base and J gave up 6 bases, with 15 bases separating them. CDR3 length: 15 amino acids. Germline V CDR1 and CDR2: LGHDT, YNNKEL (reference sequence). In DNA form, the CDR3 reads TGTGCCAGCAGCCAAGGGGTACAGAGCTATAATGGCTACACCTTC. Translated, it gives CASSQGVQSYNGYTF.

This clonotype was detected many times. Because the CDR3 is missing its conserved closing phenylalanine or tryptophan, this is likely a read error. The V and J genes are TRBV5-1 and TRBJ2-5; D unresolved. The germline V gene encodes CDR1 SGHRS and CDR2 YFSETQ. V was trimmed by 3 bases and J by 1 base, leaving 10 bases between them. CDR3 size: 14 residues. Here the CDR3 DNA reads TGCGCCAGCAGCTCGCAAAAAGTCCAAGAGACCCAGTACAAC. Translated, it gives CASSSQKVQETQYN.

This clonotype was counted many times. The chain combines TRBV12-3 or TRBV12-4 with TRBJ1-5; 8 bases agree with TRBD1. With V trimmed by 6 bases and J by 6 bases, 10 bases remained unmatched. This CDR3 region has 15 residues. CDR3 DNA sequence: TGTGCCAGCAGCCGCTACGGACAGGGAGGTCAGCCCCAGCATTTT. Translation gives CASSRYGQGGQPQHF.

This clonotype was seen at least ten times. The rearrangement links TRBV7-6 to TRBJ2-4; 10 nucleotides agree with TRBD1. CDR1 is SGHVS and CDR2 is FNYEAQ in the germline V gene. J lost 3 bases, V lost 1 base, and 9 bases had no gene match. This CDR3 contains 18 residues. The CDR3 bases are TGTGCCAGCAGCTTAGAGTTGGACAGGGGGGGCGACAAAAACATTCAGTACTTC. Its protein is CASSLELDRGGDKNIQYF. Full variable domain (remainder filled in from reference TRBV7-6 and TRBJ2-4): GAGVSQSPRYKVTKRGQDVALRCDPISGHVSLYWYRQALGQGPEFLTYFNYEAQQDKSGLPNDRFSAERPEGSISTLTIQRTEQRDSAMYRCASSLELDRGGDKNIQYFGAGTRLSVL.

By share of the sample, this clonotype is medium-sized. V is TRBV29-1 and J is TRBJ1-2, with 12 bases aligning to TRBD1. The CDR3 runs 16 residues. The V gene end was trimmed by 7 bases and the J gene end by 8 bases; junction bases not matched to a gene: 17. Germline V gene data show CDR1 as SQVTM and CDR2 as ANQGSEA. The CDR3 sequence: CSALPGQGAGGNGYTF. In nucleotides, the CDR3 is TGCAGCGCCCTACCGGGACAGGGGGCGGGGGGAAACGGCTACACCTTC. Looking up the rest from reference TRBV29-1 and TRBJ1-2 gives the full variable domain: SAVISQKPSRDICQRGTSLTIQCQVDSQVTMMFWYRQQPGQSLTLIATANQGSEATYESGFVIDKFPISRPNLTFSTLTVSNMSPEDSSIYLCSALPGQGAGGNGYTFGSGTRLTVV.

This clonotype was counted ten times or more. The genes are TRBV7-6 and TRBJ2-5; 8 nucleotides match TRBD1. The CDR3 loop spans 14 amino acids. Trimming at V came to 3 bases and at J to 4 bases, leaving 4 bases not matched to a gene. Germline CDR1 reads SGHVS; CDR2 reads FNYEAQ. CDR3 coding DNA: TGTGCCAGCAGCTTTGGACAGGGACGAGAGACCCAGTACTTC. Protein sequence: CASSFGQGRETQYF.

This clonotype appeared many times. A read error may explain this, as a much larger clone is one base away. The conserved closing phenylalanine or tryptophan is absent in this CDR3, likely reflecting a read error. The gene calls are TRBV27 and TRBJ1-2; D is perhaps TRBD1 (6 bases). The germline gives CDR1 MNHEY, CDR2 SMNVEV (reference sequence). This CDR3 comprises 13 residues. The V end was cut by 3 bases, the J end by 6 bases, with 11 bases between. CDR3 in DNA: TGTGCCAGCAGTTTTAACAGGGTGGATGGCTACACCTGC. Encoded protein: CASSFNRVDGYTC.

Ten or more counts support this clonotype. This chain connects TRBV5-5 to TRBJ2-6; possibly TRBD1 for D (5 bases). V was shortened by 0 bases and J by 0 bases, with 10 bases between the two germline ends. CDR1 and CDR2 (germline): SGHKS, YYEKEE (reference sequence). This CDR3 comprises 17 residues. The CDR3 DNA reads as TGTGCCAGCAGCTTGGCGGACATCCTCTCTGGGGCCAACGTCCTGACTTTC. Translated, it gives CASSLADILSGANVLTF.

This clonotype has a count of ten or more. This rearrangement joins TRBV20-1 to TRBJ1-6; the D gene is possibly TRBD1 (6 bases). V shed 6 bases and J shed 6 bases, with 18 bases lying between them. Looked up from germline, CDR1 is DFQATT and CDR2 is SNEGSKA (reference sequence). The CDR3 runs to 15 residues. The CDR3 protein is CSALRQVALNSPLHF. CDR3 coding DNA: TGCAGTGCCCTGAGACAGGTGGCCCTTAATTCACCCCTCCACTTT.

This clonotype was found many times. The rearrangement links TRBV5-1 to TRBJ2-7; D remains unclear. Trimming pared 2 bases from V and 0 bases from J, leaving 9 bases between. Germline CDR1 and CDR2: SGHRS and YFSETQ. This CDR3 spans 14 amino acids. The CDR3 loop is CASSLPTGSYEQYF. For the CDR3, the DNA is TGCGCCAGCAGCTTACCGACTGGCTCCTACGAGCAGTACTTC.

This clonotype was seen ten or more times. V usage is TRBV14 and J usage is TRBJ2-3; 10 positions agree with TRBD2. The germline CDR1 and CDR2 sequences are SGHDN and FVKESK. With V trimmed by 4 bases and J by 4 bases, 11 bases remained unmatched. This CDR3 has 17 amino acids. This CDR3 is CASSPRKLAGYADTQYF. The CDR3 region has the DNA TGTGCCAGCAGCCCACGGAAACTAGCGGGGTATGCAGATACGCAGTATTTT.

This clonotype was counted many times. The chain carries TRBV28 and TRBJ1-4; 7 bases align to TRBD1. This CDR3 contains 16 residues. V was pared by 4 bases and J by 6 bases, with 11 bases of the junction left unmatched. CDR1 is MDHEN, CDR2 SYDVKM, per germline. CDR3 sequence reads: CASSSGDRVGYEKLFF. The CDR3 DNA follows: TGTGCCAGCAGTTCCGGAGACAGGGTGGGGTATGAAAAACTGTTTTTT. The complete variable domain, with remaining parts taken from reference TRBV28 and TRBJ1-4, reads DVKVTQSSRYLVKRTGEKVFLECVQDMDHENMFWYRQDPGLGLRLIYFSYDVKMKEKGDIPEGYSVSREKKERFSLILESASTNQTSMYLCASSSGDRVGYEKLFFGSGTQLSVL.

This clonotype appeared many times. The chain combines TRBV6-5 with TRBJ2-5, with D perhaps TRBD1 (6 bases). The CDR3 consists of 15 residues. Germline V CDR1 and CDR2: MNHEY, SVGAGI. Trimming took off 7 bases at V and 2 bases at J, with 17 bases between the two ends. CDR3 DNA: TGTGCCAGCATCGGGACAAGCCCGTTTCAAGAGACCCAGTACTTC. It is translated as CASIGTSPFQETQYF.

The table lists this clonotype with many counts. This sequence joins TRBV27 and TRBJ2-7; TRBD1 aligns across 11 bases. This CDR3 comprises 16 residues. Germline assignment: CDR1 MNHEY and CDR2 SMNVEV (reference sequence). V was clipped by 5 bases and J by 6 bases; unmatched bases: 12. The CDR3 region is CASSIAGTGGFGEQYF. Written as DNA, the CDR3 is TGTGCCAGCAGTATAGCCGGGACAGGGGGTTTTGGCGAGCAGTACTTC.

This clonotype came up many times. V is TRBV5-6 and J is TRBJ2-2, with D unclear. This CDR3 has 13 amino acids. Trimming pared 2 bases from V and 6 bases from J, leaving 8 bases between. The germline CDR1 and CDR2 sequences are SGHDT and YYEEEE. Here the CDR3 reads CASSFQIPGELFF. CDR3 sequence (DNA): TGTGCCAGCAGCTTCCAAATCCCCGGGGAGCTGTTTTTT. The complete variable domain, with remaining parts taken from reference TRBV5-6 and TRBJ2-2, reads DAGVTQSPTHLIKTRGQQVTLRCSPKSGHDTVSWYQQALGQGPQFIFQYYEEEERQRGNFPDRFSGHQFPNYSSELNVNALLLGDSALYLCASSFQIPGELFFGEGSRLTVL.

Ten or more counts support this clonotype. For the CDR3, the DNA is TGTGCCAGCTCATTCCGGGCCTGGGAGGATGCTTTCTTT. Its translation: CASSFRAWEDAFF. This rearrangement joins TRBV18 to TRBJ1-1, with D unresolved. V gave up 5 bases and J gave up 11 bases, with 18 bases separating them. The V gene's germline CDR1 is KGHSH and CDR2 LQKENI. The CDR3 sequence is 13 residues long.

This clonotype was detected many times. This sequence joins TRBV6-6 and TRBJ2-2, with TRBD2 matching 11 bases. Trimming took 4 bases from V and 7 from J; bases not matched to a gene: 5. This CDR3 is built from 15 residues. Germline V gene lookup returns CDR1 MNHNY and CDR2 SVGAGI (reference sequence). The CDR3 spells CASSLKLAGGGELFF. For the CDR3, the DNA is TGTGCCAGCAGTTTGAAGCTAGCGGGGGGCGGGGAGCTGTTTTTT.

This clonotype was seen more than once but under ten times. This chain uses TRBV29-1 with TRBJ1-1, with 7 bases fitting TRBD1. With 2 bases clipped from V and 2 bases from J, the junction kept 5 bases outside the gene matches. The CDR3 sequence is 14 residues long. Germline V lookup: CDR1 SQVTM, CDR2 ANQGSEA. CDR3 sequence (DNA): TGCAGCGTTGAAACAGGGGTGGTTAACACTGAAGCTTTCTTT. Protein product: CSVETGVVNTEAFF. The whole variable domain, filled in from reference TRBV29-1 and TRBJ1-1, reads SAVISQKPSRDICQRGTSLTIQCQVDSQVTMMFWYRQQPGQSLTLIATANQGSEATYESGFVIDKFPISRPNLTFSTLTVSNMSPEDSSIYLCSVETGVVNTEAFFGQGTRLTVV.

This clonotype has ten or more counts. CDR3 loop: CAGGTVQTQYF. Written as DNA, the CDR3 is TGTGCCGGAGGGACCGTCCAGACCCAGTACTTC. This chain uses TRBV2 with TRBJ2-5; D is possibly TRBD2 (6 bases). The germline CDR1 and CDR2 sequences are SNHLY and FYNNEI. The CDR3 contains 11 residues. Trimming removed 11 bases from V and 6 bases from J, with 13 bases in between.

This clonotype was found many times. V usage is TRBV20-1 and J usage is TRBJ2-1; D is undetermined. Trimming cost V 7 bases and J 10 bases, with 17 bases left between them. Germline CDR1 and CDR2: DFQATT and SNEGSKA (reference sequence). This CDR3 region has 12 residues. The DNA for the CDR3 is TGCAGTGGGTCCAGCTATCTAGGCGAGCAGTTCTTC. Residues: CSGSSYLGEQFF.

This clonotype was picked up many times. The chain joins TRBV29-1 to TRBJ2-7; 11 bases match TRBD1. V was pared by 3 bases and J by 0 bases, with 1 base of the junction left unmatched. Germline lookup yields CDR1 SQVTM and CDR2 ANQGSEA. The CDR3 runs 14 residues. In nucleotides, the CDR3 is TGCAGCGTTGACGGGACAGGGGGCTCCTACGAGCAGTACTTC. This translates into CSVDGTGGSYEQYF.

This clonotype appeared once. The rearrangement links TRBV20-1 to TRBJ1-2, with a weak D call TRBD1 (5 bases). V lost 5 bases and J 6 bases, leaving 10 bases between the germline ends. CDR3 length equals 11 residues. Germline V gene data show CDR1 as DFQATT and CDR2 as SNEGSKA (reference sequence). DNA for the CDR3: TGCAGTGCTCACAGGAGTAATGGCTACACCTTC. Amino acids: CSAHRSNGYTF.

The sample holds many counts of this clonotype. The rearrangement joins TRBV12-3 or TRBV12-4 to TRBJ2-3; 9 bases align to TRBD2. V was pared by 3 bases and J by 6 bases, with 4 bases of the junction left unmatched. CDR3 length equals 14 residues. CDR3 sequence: CASSFLAGGDTQYF. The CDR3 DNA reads TGTGCCAGCAGTTTCCTCGCGGGGGGGGATACGCAGTATTTT.

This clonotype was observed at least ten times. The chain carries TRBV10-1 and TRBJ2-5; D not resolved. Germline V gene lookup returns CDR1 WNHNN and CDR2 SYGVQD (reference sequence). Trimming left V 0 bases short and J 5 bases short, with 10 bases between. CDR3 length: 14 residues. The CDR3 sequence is CASSESGSSETQYF. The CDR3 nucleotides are TGCGCCAGCAGTGAGTCGGGTAGCAGTGAGACCCAGTACTTC.

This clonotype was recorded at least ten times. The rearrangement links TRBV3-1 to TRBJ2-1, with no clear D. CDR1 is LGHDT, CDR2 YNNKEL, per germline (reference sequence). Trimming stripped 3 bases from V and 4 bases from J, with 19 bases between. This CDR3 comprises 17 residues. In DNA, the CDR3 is TGTGCCAGCAGCCACTCTCCCAGCCCCGTAATTTACAATGAGCAGTTCTTC. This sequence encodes CASSHSPSPVIYNEQFF.

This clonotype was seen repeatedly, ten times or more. For the CDR3, the DNA is TGCGCCAGCAGCTTGGGCGGCAGGTCCTCTGGAAACACCATATATTTT. As protein: CASSLGGRSSGNTIYF. The J gene is TRBJ1-3, the V gene TRBV5-1; D unclear. V dropped 0 bases and J dropped 0 bases, with 10 bases sitting between them. CDR3 length: 16 amino acids. The germline CDR1 and CDR2 sequences are SGHRS and YFSETQ.